What follows are 23 T cell receptor beta chains derived from one specimen sequenced in a study of blood T cell repertoires in COVID-19. Profiling relied on immunoSEQ multiplex PCR, and the TCRdb table lists in-frame clones only, not all of them. The data show about 300,000 clones, around four fifths seen once. Material for sequencing was peripheral blood. These TCRs come from a woman aged 45-59 years with acute or convalescent COVID-19.

The V and J genes are TRBV6-5 and TRBJ1-1, with D hard to call. The germline V gene encodes CDR1 MNHEY and CDR2 SVGAGI. Deletions cut 7 bases from V and 1 base from J, with 10 bases between. The CDR3 runs 13 residues. The CDR3 sequence: CASMAVRNTEAFF. CDR3 DNA sequence: TGTGCCAGCATGGCGGTCCGGAACACTGAAGCTTTCTTT.

The rearrangement uses TRBV6-4 and TRBJ1-2; TRBD1 might be the D (5 bases). The CDR3 covers 13 residues. Germline lookup yields CDR1 MRHNA and CDR2 SNTAGT. Trimming took off 7 bases at V and 7 bases at J, with 16 bases between the two ends. In DNA, the CDR3 is TGTGCCAGCATCCTTTCAGGGTACGGTGGCTACACCTTC. This encodes CASILSGYGGYTF.

The chain combines TRBV6-5 with TRBJ1-2; 9 positions match TRBD1. The CDR3 contains 16 residues. V lost 1 base, J lost 3 bases, and 6 bases stayed unmatched. The germline V gene encodes CDR1 MNHEY and CDR2 SVGAGI. CDR3 sequence: CASSYLQGARDYGYTF. DNA for the CDR3: TGTGCCAGCAGTTACTTACAGGGGGCGCGAGACTATGGCTACACCTTC.

This chain connects TRBV27 to TRBJ1-2; TRBD1 aligns across 8 bases. Germline assignment: CDR1 MNHEY and CDR2 SMNVEV (reference sequence). V trimming: 7 bases; J trimming: 10 bases; junction bases outside the gene matches: 26. This CDR3 contains 18 residues. The CDR3 DNA reads as TGTGCCAGCACCAACCTCGGGACAGGTAGCCAAATTTATTCCGACTACACCTTC. It translates to CASTNLGTGSQIYSDYTF.

The chain uses TRBV19 and TRBJ1-2, with 7 bases aligning to TRBD1. The CDR3 contains 13 residues. Trimming cost V 5 bases and J 3 bases; bases outside gene matches: 3. CDR1 is LNHDA, CDR2 SQIVND, per germline (reference sequence). CDR3 amino acids: CASSFGQDYGYTF. The DNA of the CDR3 is TGTGCCAGTAGTTTCGGACAGGACTATGGCTACACCTTC.

The CDR3 spells CAWSVLGTGGETQYF. The CDR3 coding sequence is TGTGCCTGGAGTGTACTTGGGACAGGGGGAGAGACCCAGTACTTC. The chain recombines TRBV30 with TRBJ2-5; 11 bases map to TRBD1. The CDR3 covers 15 residues. The ends lost 0 bases at V and 4 bases at J; junction bases unmatched: 4. Germline loops: CDR1 GTSNPN, CDR2 SVGIG (reference sequence).

This chain uses TRBV12-5 with TRBJ1-1; no definite D call. The CDR3 is 12 residues long. From germline, CDR1 is LGHNT and CDR2 FRNRAP. Trimming removed 3 bases from V and 5 bases from J, with 7 bases in between. The CDR3 loop is CASGFRGTEAFF. CDR3 in DNA: TGTGCTAGTGGTTTTCGGGGTACTGAAGCTTTCTTT.

In its sample, this clone was seen once. V and J are TRBV4-2 and TRBJ2-6; 8 bases match TRBD1. There are 17 residues in the CDR3. V lost 3 bases to trimming and J lost 0 bases; unmatched junction nucleotides: 4. CDR1 and CDR2 (germline): LGHNA, YNFKEQ. The CDR3 DNA is TGTGCCAGCAGCCAGGCAGGGGGCATCTCTGGGGCCAACGTCCTGACTTTC. This codes for CASSQAGGISGANVLTF.

The rearrangement joins TRBV7-2 to TRBJ1-4, with D uncertain. Germline V gene data show CDR1 as SGHTA and CDR2 as FQGNSA. CDR3 size: 12 residues. Trimming removed 2 bases from V and 7 bases from J, with 5 bases in between. The CDR3 DNA sequence: TGTGCCAGCAGCTTAAACGGTGAAAAACTGTTTTTT. Protein sequence: CASSLNGEKLFF.

J is TRBJ2-3 and V is TRBV7-2, with D tentatively TRBD2 (5 bases). V was shortened by 6 bases and J by 6 bases, with 16 bases between the two germline ends. The CDR3 is made up of 14 amino acids. The germline gives CDR1 SGHTA, CDR2 FQGNSA. The CDR3 loop is CASRYRTLGDTQYF. As DNA, the CDR3 is TGTGCCAGCAGGTACCGGACTCTCGGGGATACGCAGTATTTT.

The V and J genes are TRBV19 and TRBJ2-5, with TRBD1 matching over 10 bases. Trimming removed 8 bases from V and 4 bases from J; junction bases left unmatched: 1. Germline V gene sequence: CDR1 LNHDA, CDR2 SQIVND (reference sequence). CDR3 size: 12 residues. CDR3 in amino acids: CASGQGGETQYF. CDR3 DNA sequence: TGTGCCAGTGGACAGGGGGGAGAGACCCAGTACTTC. Supplemented by reference TRBV19 and TRBJ2-5, the full variable domain reads DGGITQSPKYLFRKEGQNVTLSCEQNLNHDAMYWYRQDPGQGLRLIYYSQIVNDFQKGDIAEGYSVSREKKESFPLTVTSAQKNPTAFYLCASGQGGETQYFGPGTRLLVL.

The chain has TRBV6-5 and TRBJ1-2, with D possibly being TRBD1 (5 bases). Germline V gene data show CDR1 as MNHEY and CDR2 as SVGAGI. Trimming left V 0 bases short and J 2 bases short, with 10 bases between. This CDR3 has 15 amino acids. CDR3: CASSYSTVPNYGYTF. In DNA form, the CDR3 reads TGTGCCAGCAGTTACTCGACAGTCCCAAACTATGGCTACACCTTC.

This clone was counted a single time. The chain employs TRBV7-2 and TRBJ1-4; a weak D match, TRBD1 (6 bases). The V gene's germline CDR1 is SGHTA and CDR2 FQGNSA. V lost 4 bases to trimming and J lost 8 bases, with 14 bases between them. The CDR3 length is 14 residues. The CDR3 nucleotides are TGTGCCAGCAGCTGGGGGGGCTCCGCAGAAAAACTGTTTTTT. It encodes CASSWGGSAEKLFF.

The table lists this clone with a few counts. Other DNA sequences in the sample encode the same CDR3. The V gene is TRBV4-1, the J gene TRBJ1-3, with a weak D call TRBD1 (6 bases). The length of the CDR3 is 15 residues. Trimming shortened V by 0 bases and J by 4 bases, and 10 bases separated the two germline ends. The V gene's germline CDR1 is MGHRA and CDR2 YSYEKL. CDR3 in amino acids: CASSQDQGRGNTIYF. CDR3 nucleotide sequence: TGCGCCAGCAGCCAAGATCAGGGGAGAGGAAACACCATATATTTT.

The V call is TRBV5-4, the J call TRBJ2-2, with a tentative D call TRBD1 (5 bases). V was clipped by 5 bases and J by 4 bases, with 9 bases between them. The CDR3 is 13 amino acids. Germline assignment: CDR1 SGHNT and CDR2 YYREEE (reference sequence). The CDR3 here is CASSGRGTGELFF. Written as DNA, the CDR3 is TGTGCCAGCAGTGGAAGGGGCACCGGGGAGCTGTTTTTT.

The chain employs TRBV9 and TRBJ1-2; the match to TRBD1 covers 7 bases. CDR1 and CDR2 from the germline V gene are SGDLS and YYNGEE. J gave up 8 bases and V 0 bases, and 7 bases lay outside the gene matches. The CDR3 is made up of 14 amino acids. The CDR3 coding sequence is TGTGCCAGCAGCGTAGGAAGACAGGGTCGAGGCTACACCTTC. Translation gives CASSVGRQGRGYTF.

The chain is built from TRBV2 and TRBJ1-5; D perhaps matches TRBD1 (5 bases). The CDR3 sequence is 15 residues long. The V end lost 4 bases, the J end lost 6 bases, and 16 bases lay between the germline ends. Germline CDR1 reads SNHLY; CDR2 reads FYNNEI. As DNA, the CDR3 is TGTGCCAGCAGTGGCAGTCCGGGGAGGGGTCAGCCCCAGCATTTT. Its protein is CASSGSPGRGQPQHF.

The chain is built from TRBV18 and TRBJ2-5, with 9 nucleotides matching TRBD2. The ends lost 2 bases at V and 2 bases at J; junction bases unmatched: 3. The germline gives CDR1 KGHSH, CDR2 LQKENI. The CDR3 is made up of 15 amino acids. Here the CDR3 reads CASSPITSGQETQYF. DNA for the CDR3: TGTGCCAGCTCACCAATTACTAGCGGGCAAGAGACCCAGTACTTC. Looking up the rest from reference TRBV18 and TRBJ2-5 gives the full variable domain: NAGVMQNPRHLVRRRGQEARLRCSPMKGHSHVYWYRQLPEEGLKFMVYLQKENIIDESGMPKERFSAEFPKEGPSILRIQQVVRGDSAAYFCASSPITSGQETQYFGPGTRLLVL.

The chain couples TRBV13 to TRBJ1-1; 10 bases agree with TRBD1. The CDR3 runs 15 residues. Per germline, CDR1 PRHDT and CDR2 FYEKMQ (reference sequence). Losses at the gene ends were 5 bases for V and 4 bases for J; bases not matched to a gene: 7. The CDR3 here is CASSIRQGAGTEAFF. DNA for the CDR3: TGTGCCAGCAGCATCCGACAGGGGGCCGGCACTGAAGCTTTCTTT.

This rearrangement joins TRBV7-2 to TRBJ1-5; 12 positions match TRBD1. CDR3 length equals 18 residues. Trimming removed 6 bases from V and 0 bases from J; junction bases left unmatched: 9. Per the germline V gene, CDR1 is SGHTA and CDR2 is FQGNSA. CDR3 sequence (DNA): TGTGCCAGCAGTTCAGGGACAGGGGGCCTTTATAGCAATCAGCCCCAGCATTTT. Its protein product is CASSSGTGGLYSNQPQHF.

The V and J genes are TRBV4-1 and TRBJ1-2; no reliable D call. V lost 5 bases, J lost 4 bases, and 11 bases lay in between. This CDR3 contains 13 residues. Germline V lookup: CDR1 MGHRA, CDR2 YSYEKL. As DNA, the CDR3 is TGCGCCAGCAGCGGAGGACTTCTCTATGGCTACACCTTC. It encodes CASSGGLLYGYTF.

The chain joins TRBV5-4 to TRBJ1-1, with 7 bases that match TRBD1. Germline CDR1 reads SGHNT; CDR2 reads YYREEE (reference sequence). The V and J ends lost 4 bases and 0 bases, in that order; junction bases with no gene match: 6. The CDR3 contains 15 residues. In DNA, the CDR3 is TGTGCCAGCAGCCAAAAAGGACAGGTGAACACTGAAGCTTTCTTT. Translated: CASSQKGQVNTEAFF.

This clone was recorded once. The CDR3 bases are TGTGCCAGCAGCCCACACCAGGGGGACACTGAAGCTTTCTTT. Its translation: CASSPHQGDTEAFF. The chain couples TRBV11-2 to TRBJ1-1; 7 bases are shared with TRBD1. The junction had 6 bases not matched to a gene; V was cut back by 5 bases and J by 3 bases. The CDR3 consists of 14 residues. CDR1 is SGHAT, CDR2 FQNNGV, per germline.